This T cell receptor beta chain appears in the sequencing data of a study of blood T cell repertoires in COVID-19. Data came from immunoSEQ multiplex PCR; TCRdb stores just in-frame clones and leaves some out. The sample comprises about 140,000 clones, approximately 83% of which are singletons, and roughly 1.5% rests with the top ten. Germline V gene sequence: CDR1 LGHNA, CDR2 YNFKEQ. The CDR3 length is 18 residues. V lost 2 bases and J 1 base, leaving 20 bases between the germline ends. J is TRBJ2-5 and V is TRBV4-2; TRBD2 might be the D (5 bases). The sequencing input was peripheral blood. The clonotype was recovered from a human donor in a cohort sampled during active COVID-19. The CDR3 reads CASSQRGSSPTSQETQYF. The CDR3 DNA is TGTGCCAGCAGCCAACGTGGGAGTTCCCCAACTTCCCAAGAGACCCAGTACTTC.